The 25 T cell receptor beta chains below come from one sample, sequenced in a study of identical twins. TCRdb used MiXCR to reprocess the 5' RACE reads, holding one entry per CDR3 protein. The sample shows roughly 770,000 distinct CDR3 sequences, about 18% of them seen only once. A further study also used this sample, focusing on T cells expressing NK-cell markers.

Specimen: PBMCs. All receptors come from a young woman in good health.

The rearrangement joins TRBV7-9 to TRBJ1-1, with TRBD1 matching 7 bases. The length of the CDR3 is 15 residues. V shed 1 base, J shed 5 bases, and the junction held 7 bases outside the gene matches. Germline V gene data show CDR1 as SEHNR and CDR2 as FQNEAQ (reference sequence). The CDR3 region is CASSLVKGARTEAFF. The CDR3 DNA is TGTGCCAGCAGCTTAGTAAAGGGGGCCCGAACTGAAGCTTTCTTT.

This clonotype was seen a handful of times. This rearrangement joins TRBV10-2 to TRBJ2-7; tentative D call: TRBD2 (6 bases). This CDR3 comprises 14 residues. Looked up from germline, CDR1 is WSHSY and CDR2 is SAAADI. V was pared by 6 bases and J by 4 bases, with 16 bases between. The DNA of the CDR3 is TGCGCCAGCAGCCAGGGCGGGGTGATATACGAGCAGTACTTC. Amino acid sequence: CASSQGGVIYEQYF.

Here the CDR3 reads CASRPTQREVYEQYF. The CDR3, as DNA: TGTGCCAGCAGGCCCACCCAGCGGGAGGTCTACGAGCAGTACTTC. V usage is TRBV2 and J usage is TRBJ2-7, with TRBD2 identical over 9 bases. CDR1 is SNHLY and CDR2 is FYNNEI in the germline V gene. The V segment lost 6 bases and the J segment 3 bases; nucleotides outside the gene matches: 9. The CDR3 sequence is 15 residues long.

V usage is TRBV6-5 and J usage is TRBJ2-1; 8 nucleotides agree with TRBD2. Germline CDR1 reads MNHEY; CDR2 reads SVGAGI. The ends lost 1 base at V and 8 bases at J; junction bases unmatched: 10. The CDR3 is 16 amino acids. The CDR3, as DNA: TGTGCCAGCAGTTACTGGCGGGGGGCTGTGGTCGATGAGCAGTTCTTC. This translates into CASSYWRGAVVDEQFF.

This clonotype turned up a few times. The genes are TRBV5-1 and TRBJ2-1; TRBD2 aligns across 8 bases. Germline V gene sequence: CDR1 SGHRS, CDR2 YFSETQ. V gave up 4 bases and J gave up 7 bases; unmatched junction bases: 7. CDR3 length equals 14 residues. This chain's CDR3 is CASSPGVAGNEQFF. The DNA of the CDR3 is TGCGCCAGCAGCCCTGGGGTAGCGGGGAATGAGCAGTTCTTC.

The chain has TRBV12-3 or TRBV12-4 and TRBJ1-1, with a weak D call TRBD1 (5 bases). Trimming left V 7 bases short and J 6 bases short, with 12 bases between. This CDR3 contains 12 residues. The CDR3 nucleotides read TGTGCCAGCAAAAGGGGAAGGCCTGAAGCTTTCTTT. This translates into CASKRGRPEAFF.

In its sample, this clonotype was seen a few times. The chain carries TRBV20-1 and TRBJ2-4, with 7 bases identical to TRBD2. The J segment lost 3 bases and the V segment lost 5 bases, leaving 7 bases of the junction unmatched. The CDR3 runs 14 residues. CDR1 is DFQATT, CDR2 SNEGSKA, per germline (reference sequence). The CDR3 protein is CSAGGGEVKNIQYF. The CDR3 coding sequence is TGCAGTGCTGGGGGGGGTGAAGTCAAAAACATTCAGTACTTC.

The chain is built from TRBV12-3 or TRBV12-4 and TRBJ2-7; D not certain. V lost 3 bases and J lost 1, with 7 bases in between. The CDR3 covers 13 residues. Here the CDR3 DNA reads TGTGCCAGCAGTTTCGCCAGATCCTACGAGCAGTACTTC. This encodes CASSFARSYEQYF.

This clonotype was observed a handful of times. CDR3 residues: CASARQGFETQYF. For the CDR3, the DNA is TGTGCCAGCGCGCGACAGGGATTTGAGACCCAGTACTTC. V gene TRBV3-1 combines with J gene TRBJ2-5, with TRBD1 identical over 7 bases. Germline trimming cut 8 bases from V and 5 bases from J; bases unmatched to any gene: 8. This CDR3 contains 13 residues. CDR1 and CDR2 (germline): LGHDT, YNNKEL (reference sequence).

This clonotype has a handful of counts. The chain couples TRBV7-8 to TRBJ2-1; the match to TRBD1 covers 9 bases. Germline V CDR1 and CDR2: SGHVS, FQNEAQ. The CDR3 is made up of 17 amino acids. V shed 5 bases and J 2 bases; nucleotides not matched to a gene: 10. The CDR3 loop is CASSPNRRDRAYNEQFF. In nucleotides, the CDR3 is TGTGCCAGCAGCCCCAATCGCCGGGACAGGGCCTACAATGAGCAGTTCTTC.

The chain uses TRBV20-1 and TRBJ2-1; 8 bases match TRBD2. With 4 bases clipped from V and 8 bases from J, the junction kept 19 bases outside the gene matches. The CDR3 contains 17 residues. CDR1 DFQATT and CDR2 SNEGSKA come from the germline V gene (reference sequence). CDR3 nucleotide sequence: TGCAGTGCTACCCGACCGGGAGCGGGAGTTCGGTTTGATGAGCAGTTCTTC. As protein: CSATRPGAGVRFDEQFF.

The chain joins TRBV7-2 to TRBJ2-7; D unresolved. This CDR3 comprises 15 residues. The V end was cut by 1 base, the J end by 0 bases, with 10 bases between. The germline CDR1 and CDR2 sequences are SGHTA and FQGNSA. CDR3 DNA sequence: TGTGCCAGCAGCTTAGATATTAGGTCCTCCTACGAGCAGTACTTC. Protein sequence: CASSLDIRSSYEQYF.

Only a few counts were recorded for this clonotype. V usage is TRBV12-3 or TRBV12-4 and J usage is TRBJ2-1, with D maybe TRBD1 (6 bases). V lost 8 bases and J 8 bases, leaving 31 bases between the germline ends. This CDR3 is built from 18 residues. The CDR3 here is CASGKTGPFVPKWDEQFF. CDR3 in DNA: TGTGCCAGCGGCAAGACAGGTCCCTTCGTCCCTAAATGGGATGAGCAGTTCTTC.

The V call is TRBV5-4, the J call TRBJ2-5; TRBD2 might be the D (5 bases). CDR3 length equals 13 residues. The V and J ends lost 3 bases and 5 bases respectively, with 11 bases between them. Looked up from germline, CDR1 is SGHNT and CDR2 is YYREEE (reference sequence). The CDR3 DNA sequence: TGTGCCAGCAGCTCCCCTAGCTCGGAGACCCAGTACTTC. Protein sequence: CASSSPSSETQYF.

The chain carries TRBV28 and TRBJ2-1, with 10 bases identical to TRBD2. Germline lookup yields CDR1 MDHEN and CDR2 SYDVKM. Trimming took 3 bases from V and 4 from J; bases not matched to a gene: 9. The CDR3 loop spans 17 amino acids. The CDR3 DNA reads as TGTGCCAGCAGTTTGGGCCCGGGACTAGCGAGGTACAATGAGCAGTTCTTC. Translation gives CASSLGPGLARYNEQFF. Full variable domain (rest looked up from reference TRBV28 and TRBJ2-1): DVKVTQSSRYLVKRTGEKVFLECVQDMDHENMFWYRQDPGLGLRLIYFSYDVKMKEKGDIPEGYSVSREKKERFSLILESASTNQTSMYLCASSLGPGLARYNEQFFGPGTRLTVL.

This clonotype was counted at least ten times. The rearrangement joins TRBV24-1 to TRBJ1-5; D not resolved. Trimming cost V 3 bases and J 4 bases, with 12 bases left between them. CDR3 length: 15 residues. Germline V gene data show CDR1 as KGHDR and CDR2 as SFDVKD. CDR3 coding DNA: TGTGCCACCAGTGATGGCCAGGCGACTAATCAGCCCCAGCATTTT. This translates into CATSDGQATNQPQHF.

This clonotype has more than one count but fewer than ten. The J gene is TRBJ2-1, the V gene TRBV3-1; D uncertain. With 1 base removed from V and 7 bases from J, the gap between germline ends came to 14 bases. Looked up from germline, CDR1 is LGHDT and CDR2 is YNNKEL (reference sequence). CDR3 length: 15 amino acids. In DNA form, the CDR3 reads TGTGCCAGCAGCCAAGTTTCCGTCGGGCAAAATGAGCAGTTCTTC. This codes for CASSQVSVGQNEQFF.

This clonotype was counted between two and nine times. The J gene is TRBJ2-3, the V gene TRBV6-2 or TRBV6-3; TRBD2 aligns across 7 bases. Trimming at V came to 7 bases and at J to 4 bases, leaving 14 bases not matched to a gene. The CDR3 covers 16 residues. Germline CDR1 is MNHEY and CDR2 is SVGEGT. Here the CDR3 reads CASTHQRTSAPDTQYF. The DNA of the CDR3 is TGTGCCAGCACACACCAAAGGACTAGTGCTCCAGATACGCAGTATTTT.

This rearrangement joins TRBV7-9 to TRBJ1-1; 8 bases agree with TRBD1. The V segment lost 0 bases and the J segment 7 bases; nucleotides outside the gene matches: 1. This CDR3 region has 13 residues. The germline CDR1 and CDR2 sequences are SEHNR and FQNEAQ (reference sequence). As DNA, the CDR3 is TGTGCCAGCAGCTTAGCAGACAGGGGTGAAGCTTTCTTT. Encoded protein: CASSLADRGEAFF.

This clonotype has more than one count but fewer than ten. The chain carries TRBV7-9 and TRBJ1-2, with D unclear. Germline CDR1 SEHNR, CDR2 FQNEAQ (reference sequence). Trimming took 6 bases from V and 8 from J, leaving 16 bases between them. This CDR3 contains 13 residues. CDR3 sequence: CASSKPAARGYTF. The CDR3 coding sequence is TGTGCCAGCAGTAAGCCGGCGGCTCGGGGCTACACCTTC.

The count of this clonotype is one. V usage is TRBV11-1 and J usage is TRBJ2-1; 9 bases map to TRBD2. J gave up 7 bases and V 1 base, and 14 bases lay outside the gene matches. Germline CDR1 is SGHAT and CDR2 is FQDESV (reference sequence). There are 18 residues in the CDR3. Written as DNA, the CDR3 is TGTGCCAGCAGCTTAGTCGGCGGGGGGGCCTCCTGGACAAATGAGCAGTTCTTC. Residues: CASSLVGGGASWTNEQFF.

CDR3 loop: CSARRASGGAAGELFF. In nucleotides, the CDR3 is TGCAGTGCTAGAAGGGCTAGCGGGGGGGCGGCCGGGGAGCTGTTTTTT. The chain combines TRBV20-1 with TRBJ2-2; 12 bases are a match to TRBD2. V gave up 2 bases and J gave up 6 bases; unmatched junction bases: 7. Germline lookup yields CDR1 DFQATT and CDR2 SNEGSKA (reference sequence). This CDR3 contains 16 residues.

This chain uses TRBV7-2 with TRBJ2-3; D unresolved. The germline V gene has CDR1 SGHTA and CDR2 FQGNSA. Deletions cut 5 bases from V and 1 base from J, with 13 bases between. The CDR3 extends over 15 amino acids. The CDR3 loop reads CASSPLGMGTDTQYF. The CDR3 region has the DNA TGTGCCAGCAGCCCATTGGGGATGGGCACAGATACGCAGTATTTT.

There are a few counts of this clonotype. The chain recombines TRBV5-1 with TRBJ1-5; D is possibly TRBD1 (5 bases). The ends were cut back, 3 bases at V and 6 bases at J, with 13 bases in the middle. There are 14 residues in the CDR3. Germline CDR1 is SGHRS and CDR2 is YFSETQ. DNA for the CDR3: TGCGCCAGCAGCTGGGGCCCTCTCGGTCAGCCCCAGCATTTT. The encoded protein is CASSWGPLGQPQHF. Supplemented by reference TRBV5-1 and TRBJ1-5, the full variable domain reads KAGVTQTPRYLIKTRGQQVTLSCSPISGHRSVSWYQQTPGQGLQFLFEYFSETQRNKGNFPGRFSGRQFSNSRSEMNVSTLELGDSALYLCASSWGPLGQPQHFGDGTRLSIL.

V and J are TRBV4-3 and TRBJ2-1; D unresolved. Looked up from germline, CDR1 is LGHNA and CDR2 is YSLEER. The CDR3 totals 15 residues. V lost 1 base to trimming and J lost 1 base, with 8 bases between them. Here the CDR3 reads CASSQAGLSYNEQFF. The CDR3 DNA is TGCGCCAGCAGCCAAGCGGGTCTTTCCTACAATGAGCAGTTCTTC.